The 14 T cell receptor beta chains below all came from one sample that was sequenced in a study of response to subunit inactivated influenza vaccine. Each CDR3 protein is one row after TCRdb ran MiXCR on the RT-PCR reads. The sample carries over 300,000 distinct CDR3 sequences, just over 20% recorded once. Sample: PBMCs from blood, taken around 22 months after vaccination. The receptor source for this set is a man aged 50 to 69 who received an inactivated influenza vaccine.

CDR3 nucleotides: TGTGCCAGCAGTTGGAGCTTTACAGGCGACAAAAACATTCAGTACTTC. This encodes CASSWSFTGDKNIQYF. This rearrangement joins TRBV6-2 or TRBV6-3 to TRBJ2-4, with a possible D match to TRBD1 (5 bases). The germline V gene has CDR1 MNHEY and CDR2 SVGEGT. The CDR3 consists of 16 residues. Trimming stripped 4 bases from V and 3 bases from J, with 16 bases between.

This chain connects TRBV7-2 to TRBJ2-7; 11 bases map to TRBD1. The germline CDR1 and CDR2 sequences are SGHTA and FQGNSA. CDR3 size: 15 residues. V dropped 5 bases and J dropped 4; count of bases not matched to a gene: 7. CDR3 loop: CASSPRTGGVYEQYF. The CDR3 region has the DNA TGTGCCAGCAGCCCGCGGACAGGGGGCGTGTACGAGCAGTACTTC.

The rearrangement links TRBV4-3 to TRBJ2-5; 7 bases align to TRBD1. The CDR3 has 15 amino acids. J lost 0 bases, V lost 0 bases, and 1 base had no gene match. CDR1 and CDR2 from the germline V gene are LGHNA and YSLEER. The CDR3 DNA follows: TGCGCCAGCAGCCAAGACAGGGGGTACCAAGAGACCCAGTACTTC. Translation gives CASSQDRGYQETQYF.

This clonotype was detected many times. This chain links TRBV6-1 with TRBJ1-5, with 7 bases identical to TRBD1. Germline trimming cut 2 bases from V and 2 bases from J; bases unmatched to any gene: 6. This CDR3 spans 16 amino acids. Germline CDR1 and CDR2: MNHNS and SASEGT. The CDR3 DNA is TGTGCCAGCAGTGAACCGACAGGGATGGGCAATCAGCCCCAGCATTTT. This gives the protein CASSEPTGMGNQPQHF.

The V call is TRBV9, the J call TRBJ2-1, with 8 bases that match TRBD2. CDR1 is SGDLS, CDR2 YYNGEE, per germline. The CDR3 length is 15 residues. V lost 2 bases, J lost 0 bases, and 1 base stayed unmatched. The chain's CDR3 is CASSVGTSSYNEQFF. CDR3 in DNA: TGTGCCAGCAGCGTCGGGACTAGCTCCTACAATGAGCAGTTCTTC.

This rearrangement joins TRBV6-2 or TRBV6-3 to TRBJ2-1; D may be TRBD1 (6 bases). V lost 2 bases and J lost 0, with 11 bases in between. Germline V lookup: CDR1 MNHEY, CDR2 SVGEGT. This CDR3 comprises 16 residues. The CDR3 nucleotides read TGTGCCAGCAGTTACGGACAGCGGACCTCCTACAATGAGCAGTTCTTC. Translation: CASSYGQRTSYNEQFF.

The rearrangement uses TRBV3-1 and TRBJ1-1; D ambiguous. The length of the CDR3 is 15 residues. Germline V gene data show CDR1 as LGHDT and CDR2 as YNNKEL (reference sequence). Trimming shortened V by 1 base and J by 4 bases, and 13 bases separated the two germline ends. CDR3 sequence reads: CASSQGPGFGTEAFF. DNA for the CDR3: TGTGCCAGCAGCCAAGGTCCGGGATTCGGCACTGAAGCTTTCTTT.

V gene TRBV7-2 combines with J gene TRBJ2-7, with 7 bases fitting TRBD1. The J segment lost 0 bases and the V segment lost 5 bases, leaving 4 bases of the junction unmatched. CDR1 and CDR2 from the germline V gene are SGHTA and FQGNSA. The CDR3 consists of 14 residues. The DNA of the CDR3 is TGTGCCAGCAGCGTAACAGGGGTCTCCTACGAGCAGTACTTC. Residues: CASSVTGVSYEQYF.

This clonotype occurred many times. This chain joins TRBV28 and TRBJ1-6, with D perhaps TRBD1 (5 bases). V gave up 4 bases and J gave up 9 bases, with 16 bases separating them. Germline assignment: CDR1 MDHEN and CDR2 SYDVKM. CDR3 size: 15 residues. As DNA, the CDR3 is TGTGCCAGCAGTTACGCTAATCGGGGGGTTTCACCCCTCCACTTT. Amino acids: CASSYANRGVSPLHF. The variable domain in full, with the rest retrieved from reference TRBV28 and TRBJ1-6, is DVKVTQSSRYLVKRTGEKVFLECVQDMDHENMFWYRQDPGLGLRLIYFSYDVKMKEKGDIPEGYSVSREKKERFSLILESASTNQTSMYLCASSYANRGVSPLHFGNGTRLTVT.

The V gene is TRBV18, the J gene TRBJ2-4; D is unclear. The V end lost 0 bases, the J end lost 1 base, and 19 bases lay between the germline ends. CDR3 length: 19 amino acids. Germline CDR1 and CDR2: KGHSH and LQKENI. This CDR3 is CASSPPGTLDSFAKNIQYF. CDR3 coding DNA: TGTGCCAGCTCACCACCGGGCACTTTAGATAGTTTCGCCAAAAACATTCAGTACTTC.

V gene TRBV4-3 combines with J gene TRBJ2-3; no definite D call. From germline, CDR1 is LGHNA and CDR2 YSLEER. Deletions cut 0 bases from V and 1 base from J, with 5 bases between. The CDR3 totals 14 residues. For the CDR3, the DNA is TGCGCCAGCAGCCAAGACCTCGGCACAGATACGCAGTATTTT. Translating gives CASSQDLGTDTQYF.

This clonotype has just a few counts. CDR3 region: CASRPDRGQSYGYTF. The DNA of the CDR3 is TGTGCCAGCAGGCCAGACAGGGGGCAGAGCTATGGCTACACCTTC. V usage is TRBV2 and J usage is TRBJ1-2, with TRBD1 identical over 10 bases. Germline CDR1 reads SNHLY; CDR2 reads FYNNEI. Germline trimming cut 6 bases from V and 4 bases from J; bases unmatched to any gene: 8. The CDR3 contains 15 residues.

This chain links TRBV12-3 or TRBV12-4 with TRBJ2-1; 7 bases fit TRBD2. This CDR3 spans 14 amino acids. Trimming took 5 bases from V and 7 from J; bases not matched to a gene: 8. The CDR3 is CASSGSSGRNEQFF. In nucleotides, the CDR3 is TGTGCCAGCAGTGGGTCTAGCGGCCGGAATGAGCAGTTCTTC.

The chain uses TRBV10-3 and TRBJ1-4; D perhaps matches TRBD1 (6 bases). Deletions cut 8 bases from V and 4 bases from J, with 17 bases between. This CDR3 contains 15 residues. Germline CDR1 ENHRY, CDR2 SYGVKD. CDR3 amino acids: CAISKNQGSNEKLFF. In DNA form, the CDR3 reads TGTGCCATCTCTAAAAACCAGGGGAGTAATGAAAAACTGTTTTTT.